The 17 T cell receptor beta chains in this list originate from one sample, sequenced in a study of cytomegalovirus exposure and HLA in healthy donors. PCR primers comprised 60 Vbeta and 13 Jbeta primers. Produced via immunoSEQ multiplex PCR; TCRdb's table is partial and in-frame only. The table includes roughly 120,000 clones, approximately 80% detected once. Material: PBMCs. The receptor set was obtained from a middle-aged man in good health and CMV-seronegative.

V usage is TRBV4-1 and J usage is TRBJ1-5; perhaps TRBD1 as D (6 bases). This CDR3 is built from 14 residues. The V end lost 1 base, the J end lost 5 bases, and 9 bases lay between the germline ends. Per the germline V gene, CDR1 is MGHRA and CDR2 is YSYEKL. CDR3 DNA: TGCGCCAGCAGCCAAGTAAGGGGGTATCAGCCCCAGCATTTT. Translated: CASSQVRGYQPQHF.

The chain employs TRBV5-1 and TRBJ2-7; 7 bases map to TRBD1. This CDR3 is built from 16 residues. Germline V gene lookup returns CDR1 SGHRS and CDR2 YFSETQ. Losses at the gene ends were 1 base for V and 2 bases for J; bases not matched to a gene: 9. CDR3: CASSLRTGVNPYEQYV. Written as DNA, the CDR3 is TGCGCCAGCAGCTTGCGGACAGGAGTAAACCCCTACGAGCAGTACGTC.

The rearrangement joins TRBV7-3 to TRBJ2-6, with D tentatively TRBD2 (5 bases). There are 16 residues in the CDR3. Per the germline V gene, CDR1 is SGHTA and CDR2 is FQGTGA. V lost 5 bases, J lost 1 base, and 12 bases lay in between. CDR3 bases: TGTGCCAGCAGCCAGAGGACGGGATCTGGGGCCAACGTCCTGACTTTC. Amino acid sequence: CASSQRTGSGANVLTF.

The chain carries TRBV6-1 and TRBJ1-2, with D possibly being TRBD1 (5 bases). Germline V CDR1 and CDR2: MNHNS, SASEGT. Trimming pared 1 base from V and 7 bases from J, leaving 13 bases between. The CDR3 extends over 14 amino acids. CDR3 sequence (DNA): TGTGCCAGCAGTGAAGTGGGGCAGGTTCGTGGCTACACCTTC. It encodes CASSEVGQVRGYTF.

This sequence joins TRBV6-1 and TRBJ1-5; D is unresolved. V lost 2 bases and J lost 6, with 17 bases in between. Germline V gene data show CDR1 as MNHNS and CDR2 as SASEGT. CDR3 length: 16 residues. The CDR3 bases are TGTGCCAGCAGTGAACACTCCTCTAGTGTTGGTCAGCCCCAGCATTTT. Its protein is CASSEHSSSVGQPQHF.

The V gene is TRBV5-6, the J gene TRBJ2-7, with a weak D call TRBD1 (5 bases). Germline CDR1 reads SGHDT; CDR2 reads YYEEEE. Trimming removed 1 base at V and 3 bases at J, with 8 bases between. The CDR3 sequence is 13 residues long. The CDR3 region is CASSLPGHYEQYV. As DNA, the CDR3 is TGTGCCAGCAGCTTGCCAGGACACTACGAGCAGTACGTC.

This clone was counted once. This chain connects TRBV19 to TRBJ1-2, with D hard to call. The CDR3 runs 15 residues. Trimming removed 3 bases from V and 4 bases from J, with 15 bases in between. CDR1 is LNHDA and CDR2 is SQIVND in the germline V gene (reference sequence). The CDR3 loop is CASSMGMEAFYGYTF. CDR3 sequence (DNA): TGTGCCAGTAGTATGGGCATGGAGGCCTTCTATGGCTACACCTTC.

The V call is TRBV10-3, the J call TRBJ2-2; possibly TRBD1 for D (6 bases). V lost 6 bases to trimming and J lost 6 bases, with 17 bases between them. CDR3 length: 15 amino acids. Per germline, CDR1 ENHRY and CDR2 SYGVKD. CDR3 DNA: TGTGCCATCAGGGCCCGGGACATAGAAGCCGGGGAGCTGTTTTTT. The encoded protein is CAIRARDIEAGELFF.

The rearrangement links TRBV11-1 to TRBJ2-1, with no clear D. Germline V lookup: CDR1 SGHAT, CDR2 FQDESV (reference sequence). CDR3 length: 11 amino acids. Trimming removed 1 base at V and 7 bases at J, with 2 bases between. CDR3 coding DNA: TGTGCCAGCAGCTTAGTAAATGAGCAGTTCTTC. Protein sequence: CASSLVNEQFF.

Regarding this clone: Other nucleotide sequences in the sample specify the same CDR3. The V call is TRBV5-4, the J call TRBJ2-5, with D perhaps matching TRBD2 (7 bases). Germline V gives CDR1 SGHNT, CDR2 YYREEE (reference sequence). V was trimmed by 4 bases and J by 5 bases, leaving 12 bases between them. There are 13 residues in the CDR3. CDR3 nucleotides: TGTGCCAGCAGCACCGGGGGGCTGGAGACCCAGTACTTC. The encoded protein is CASSTGGLETQYF.

The V call is TRBV4-1, the J call TRBJ2-5; D is perhaps TRBD2 (6 bases). V was clipped by 0 bases and J by 0 bases, with 14 bases between them. The CDR3 sequence is 17 residues long. Germline V lookup: CDR1 MGHRA, CDR2 YSYEKL. This CDR3 is CASSQDSVGGYQETQYF. The CDR3 coding sequence is TGCGCCAGCAGCCAAGATTCGGTTGGAGGGTACCAAGAGACCCAGTACTTC.

The chain has TRBV18 and TRBJ2-7, with D tentatively TRBD1 (5 bases). CDR1 KGHSH and CDR2 LQKENI come from the germline V gene. The CDR3 runs 11 residues. Trimming pared 8 bases from V and 10 bases from J, leaving 15 bases between. The CDR3 here is CASPPQGDQYF. The CDR3 nucleotides read TGTGCCAGCCCCCCCCAAGGGGATCAGTACTTC.

This clone appeared a single time. V and J are TRBV10-3 and TRBJ2-1; the match to TRBD1 covers 10 bases. CDR3 size: 15 residues. Germline V gene data show CDR1 as ENHRY and CDR2 as SYGVKD. V gave up 5 bases and J gave up 7 bases; unmatched junction bases: 8. CDR3 nucleotides: TGTGCCATCAGTCTCACCGGGACAGGGGAAAATGAGCAGTTCTTC. It codes for CAISLTGTGENEQFF.

The chain couples TRBV25-1 to TRBJ2-1, with TRBD1 as a possible D gene (5 bases). V was cut by 4 bases and J by 2 bases, with 12 bases left in between. The length of the CDR3 is 15 residues. In germline, CDR1 is MGHDK, CDR2 SYGVNS. CDR3 in DNA: TGTGCCAGCAGTGGAATAGACAGAGCCTACAATGAGCAGTTCTTC. Translating it yields CASSGIDRAYNEQFF.

The V gene is TRBV5-1, the J gene TRBJ2-3; D is uncertain. Looked up from germline, CDR1 is SGHRS and CDR2 is YFSETQ. The CDR3 length is 11 residues. With 4 bases removed from V and 2 bases from J, the gap between germline ends came to 2 bases. CDR3 region: CASSLTDTQYF. The CDR3 DNA follows: TGCGCCAGCAGCCTCACAGATACGCAGTATTTT.

The chain uses TRBV6-5 and TRBJ2-2, with D possibly being TRBD1 (5 bases). The germline V gene has CDR1 MNHEY and CDR2 SVGAGI. This CDR3 comprises 13 residues. V was cut by 2 bases and J by 5 bases, with 6 bases left in between. CDR3 in DNA: TGTGCCAGCAGTTACCGACAGACCGGGGAGCTGTTTTTT. Protein product: CASSYRQTGELFF.

The genes are TRBV4-3 and TRBJ2-7; 11 bases agree with TRBD1. The CDR3 consists of 14 residues. Trimming at V came to 1 base and at J to 6 bases, leaving 2 bases not matched to a gene. Germline lookup yields CDR1 LGHNA and CDR2 YSLEER. The chain's CDR3 is CASSQGGTGGEQYF. The DNA of the CDR3 is TGCGCCAGCAGCCAAGGCGGGACAGGGGGCGAGCAGTACTTC.